This TCR beta chain was observed in a study of T cell responses to AZD1222 COVID-19 vaccine. Libraries were prepared by immunoSEQ multiplex PCR; TCRdb keeps only in-frame clonotypes and omits some of them. The sample comprises 130,000 to 150,000 clones, approximately 93% of which are singletons, and 12% rests with the top ten. Concerning this clone: Its antigen is as yet unknown.

CDR1 PRHDT and CDR2 FYEKMQ come from the germline V gene (reference sequence). Trimming removed 3 bases from V and 5 bases from J, with 5 bases in between. This CDR3 contains 12 residues. Study-wide points: Nearly half of spike-specific TCRs reportedly go after variant regions that carry no mutations. In a largely white British group with more females than males, clonal diversity was possibly underestimated. Only after the peak T cell response were repertoires sampled.

The chain carries TRBV13 and TRBJ2-1; D gene unclear. The receptor's source is an adult who had recovered from COVID-19. This specimen consisted of peripheral blood, obtained after recovery from COVID-19. As DNA, the CDR3 is TGTGCCAGCAGCTTTTTCCACAATGAGCAGTTCTTC. The encoded protein is CASSFFHNEQFF.